This T cell receptor (beta chain) originates from a study of shared clonotypes between healthy human individuals. General study results and limits: Memory subsets generally showed lower estimated richness than naive subsets.

CDR1 is MNHNS, CDR2 SASEGT, per germline. With 7 bases removed from V and 5 bases from J, the gap between germline ends came to 20 bases. CDR3 length: 15 residues. Around 220 ng DNA, 25,000 to 35,000 T cell genomes, went into each sorted-subset replicate PCR. Here immunoSEQ multiplex PCR was the method, and the copy in TCRdb shows in-frame clones only, minus some. The sample carries some 2,400,000 clones, more than 90% recorded once. Turning to this clone: Its specificity is unknown.

This receptor was identified in a man between 18 and 35 years old in good health. The chain joins TRBV6-1 to TRBJ2-5, with a weak D call TRBD2 (6 bases). The sequenced sample was naive CD4+ T cells sorted from blood. Subset meaning: CD45RA+ positively selected. CDR3 sequence: CASKLIGGLGETQYF. The CDR3 DNA follows: TGTGCCAGCAAACTAATCGGAGGGCTTGGGGAGACCCAGTACTTC.